The 26 T cell receptor beta chains in this list originate from one sample, sequenced in a study of blood T cell repertoires in COVID-19. Repertoires were generated with immunoSEQ multiplex PCR, while TCRdb's copy carries only in-frame clones and drops some. There are hundreds of thousands of clones in the sample; approximately 91% occur only once, and 2% to 2.5% lies in the top ten. The sample taken for sequencing was PBMCs or T cells enriched from blood (not recorded which). The source of these receptors is a middle-aged woman with acute COVID-19.

DNA for the CDR3: TGTGCCAGCAGCTTTGGGGACAACTACAATGAGCAGTTCTTC. Translated, it gives CASSFGDNYNEQFF. V is TRBV7-9 and J is TRBJ2-1; the D gene is possibly TRBD1 (6 bases). The germline V gene encodes CDR1 SEHNR and CDR2 FQNEAQ (reference sequence). This CDR3 contains 14 residues. The V gene lost 3 bases and the J gene lost 3 bases, with 9 bases spanning the gap.

This clone has a single count. The genes are TRBV11-3 and TRBJ1-1, with 9 bases fitting TRBD1. Germline CDR1 reads SGHNT; CDR2 reads YENEEA. Losses at the gene ends were 6 bases for V and 4 bases for J; bases not matched to a gene: 6. The CDR3 has 14 residues. CDR3 nucleotide sequence: TGTGCCAGCAGTCAGCGACAGGGGGGCACTGAAGCTTTCTTT. Protein sequence: CASSQRQGGTEAFF.

The chain uses TRBV19 and TRBJ1-6, with TRBD1 matching over 7 bases. The ends lost 6 bases at V and 5 bases at J; junction bases unmatched: 7. The germline gives CDR1 LNHDA, CDR2 SQIVND (reference sequence). The CDR3 consists of 15 residues. CDR3 sequence reads: CASSAGTEDNSPLHF. In DNA, the CDR3 is TGTGCCAGTAGCGCCGGGACAGAGGATAATTCACCCCTCCACTTT. Full variable domain (remainder filled in from reference TRBV19 and TRBJ1-6): DGGITQSPKYLFRKEGQNVTLSCEQNLNHDAMYWYRQDPGQGLRLIYYSQIVNDFQKGDIAEGYSVSREKKESFPLTVTSAQKNPTAFYLCASSAGTEDNSPLHFGNGTRLTVT.

The chain combines TRBV29-1 with TRBJ1-2; 8 bases are shared with TRBD1. This CDR3 is built from 15 residues. Germline assignment: CDR1 SQVTM and CDR2 ANQGSEA. V lost 4 bases and J lost 4; bases outside the gene matches: 11. The CDR3 here is CSVGGPGTGTYGYTF. The CDR3 DNA sequence: TGCAGCGTTGGGGGACCCGGGACAGGAACCTATGGCTACACCTTC.

This clone has a single count. The V call is TRBV15, the J call TRBJ1-3, with D perhaps TRBD1 (6 bases). Germline lookup yields CDR1 LNHNV and CDR2 YYDKDF (reference sequence). This CDR3 region has 16 residues. Trimming removed 0 bases at V and 4 bases at J, with 13 bases between. The CDR3 region is CATSREGGGAGNTIYF. The CDR3 region has the DNA TGTGCCACCAGCAGAGAAGGGGGGGGAGCGGGAAACACCATATATTTT.

CDR3 DNA sequence: TGTGCCACCAGTGAAGTACAGGGGGCACGGGAGACCCAGTACTTC. It translates to CATSEVQGARETQYF. The chain uses TRBV24-1 and TRBJ2-5; 9 bases agree with TRBD1. The trim removed 4 bases at V and 5 bases at J, leaving 7 bases unmatched. CDR1 is KGHDR, CDR2 SFDVKD, per germline. The CDR3 contains 15 residues.

The rearrangement uses TRBV15 and TRBJ2-2; D ambiguous. V was shortened by 9 bases and J by 7 bases, with 12 bases between the two germline ends. Germline V lookup: CDR1 LNHNV, CDR2 YYDKDF (reference sequence). CDR3 length: 12 amino acids. The CDR3 protein is CATKRLSGELFF. The CDR3 DNA reads as TGTGCCACGAAAAGACTGAGCGGGGAGCTGTTTTTT.

This rearrangement joins TRBV5-4 to TRBJ1-2; maybe TRBD1 (6 bases). V was pared by 6 bases and J by 8 bases, with 17 bases between. Germline loops: CDR1 SGHNT, CDR2 YYREEE (reference sequence). This CDR3 is built from 13 residues. CDR3: CASTLQGNEGYTF. CDR3 DNA sequence: TGTGCCAGCACCTTACAGGGAAATGAGGGCTACACCTTC.

The chain has TRBV27 and TRBJ1-6, with D possibly TRBD1 on 5 matching bases. V was pared by 3 bases and J by 0 bases, with 12 bases between. CDR3 length: 17 amino acids. Germline CDR1 and CDR2: MNHEY and SMNVEV (reference sequence). CDR3 in amino acids: CASSFGARSSYNSPLHF. The CDR3 DNA reads as TGTGCCAGCAGTTTTGGGGCCCGGAGCTCCTATAATTCACCCCTCCACTTT.

This chain links TRBV5-1 with TRBJ2-7; maybe TRBD2 (6 bases). There are 15 residues in the CDR3. The germline gives CDR1 SGHRS, CDR2 YFSETQ. Trimming removed 2 bases from V and 1 base from J, with 13 bases in between. For the CDR3, the DNA is TGCGCCAGCAGCTTCGGGACTGTTACGTCCTACGAGCAGTACTTC. Its protein product is CASSFGTVTSYEQYF.

This chain links TRBV7-9 with TRBJ1-2; 8 bases fit TRBD1. CDR3 length equals 15 residues. Germline CDR1 and CDR2: SEHNR and FQNEAQ (reference sequence). V shed 5 bases, J shed 7 bases, and the junction held 12 bases outside the gene matches. The CDR3 DNA reads TGTGCCAGCAGCCCCCGGACAGGGTCGGCTCCTGGCTACACCTTC. Protein: CASSPRTGSAPGYTF.

This clone has a single count. This sequence joins TRBV19 and TRBJ1-2; D not resolved. The V and J ends lost 2 bases and 3 bases respectively, with 7 bases between them. Per the germline V gene, CDR1 is LNHDA and CDR2 is SQIVND (reference sequence). The CDR3 is made up of 13 amino acids. The CDR3 bases are TGTGCCAGTAGTATAACCGGGGACTATGGCTACACCTTC. This encodes CASSITGDYGYTF.

The chain joins TRBV4-2 to TRBJ2-7; the D gene is possibly TRBD1 (5 bases). CDR1 LGHNA and CDR2 YNFKEQ come from the germline V gene. The V gene lost 0 bases and the J gene lost 0 bases, with 9 bases spanning the gap. The CDR3 totals 15 residues. In nucleotides, the CDR3 is TGTGCCAGCAGCCAAGATAAACAGGACTCCTACGAGCAGTACTTC. It yields the protein CASSQDKQDSYEQYF.

This clone was observed once. For the CDR3, the DNA is TGTGCCAGTACCGGGACAGGGAGCAATCAGCCCCAGCATTTT. Translating it yields CASTGTGSNQPQHF. This rearrangement joins TRBV6-5 to TRBJ1-5, with 9 bases lining up with TRBD1. J gave up 1 base and V 9 bases, and 4 bases lay outside the gene matches. Per the germline V gene, CDR1 is MNHEY and CDR2 is SVGAGI. This CDR3 region has 14 residues.

CDR3: CASSLRRGGRDTQYF. The CDR3, as DNA: TGTGCCAGCAGTTTAAGGCGGGGGGGCCGTGATACGCAGTATTTT. This sequence joins TRBV27 and TRBJ2-3; 9 positions agree with TRBD2. This CDR3 comprises 15 residues. The V segment lost 2 bases and the J segment 6 bases; nucleotides outside the gene matches: 6. Germline V gene sequence: CDR1 MNHEY, CDR2 SMNVEV (reference sequence).

V is TRBV18 and J is TRBJ2-7; a possible D gene is TRBD2 (7 bases). Trimming removed 1 base at V and 4 bases at J, with 14 bases between. This CDR3 has 15 residues. From germline, CDR1 is KGHSH and CDR2 LQKENI. CDR3 protein: CASSPLRGGEYEQYF. The CDR3 nucleotides are TGTGCCAGCTCACCACTGAGGGGGGGCGAATACGAGCAGTACTTC.

V and J are TRBV5-1 and TRBJ1-1; weak D call: TRBD1 (6 bases). V gave up 6 bases and J gave up 5 bases, with 17 bases separating them. CDR1 and CDR2 from the germline V gene are SGHRS and YFSETQ. CDR3 length equals 14 residues. The CDR3 coding sequence is TGCGCCAGCACAATAGGACAGTCGGGGACTGAAGCTTTCTTT. Protein sequence: CASTIGQSGTEAFF. Looking up the rest from reference TRBV5-1 and TRBJ1-1 gives the full variable domain: KAGVTQTPRYLIKTRGQQVTLSCSPISGHRSVSWYQQTPGQGLQFLFEYFSETQRNKGNFPGRFSGRQFSNSRSEMNVSTLELGDSALYLCASTIGQSGTEAFFGQGTRLTVV.

A few counts support this clone. The CDR3 nucleotides are TGTGCCAGTGGGGGGGGGCACGGACAGCCCCAGCATTTT. It yields the protein CASGGGHGQPQHF. The genes are TRBV25-1 and TRBJ1-5; D might be TRBD1 (6 bases). CDR1 and CDR2 (germline): MGHDK, SYGVNS. The ends were cut back, 9 bases at V and 7 bases at J, with 16 bases in the middle. This CDR3 is built from 13 residues.

This chain uses TRBV9 with TRBJ2-3; the D gene is possibly TRBD1 (5 bases). Trimming shortened V by 0 bases and J by 2 bases, and 10 bases separated the two germline ends. The V gene's germline CDR1 is SGDLS and CDR2 YYNGEE. There are 15 residues in the CDR3. CDR3 in amino acids: CASSVGPGNTDTQYF. The CDR3 coding sequence is TGTGCCAGCAGCGTAGGGCCAGGGAACACAGATACGCAGTATTTT.

V is TRBV10-2 and J is TRBJ2-3; D gene ambiguous. Germline assignment: CDR1 WSHSY and CDR2 SAAADI. The CDR3 is 14 amino acids. Between the trimmed V and J ends, which lost 6 bases and 2 bases, there was a span of 12 bases. The CDR3 DNA reads as TGCGCCAGCAGAGCCGGGTTTTCCACAGATACGCAGTATTTT. Its protein is CASRAGFSTDTQYF.

This clone was seen a single time. V and J are TRBV19 and TRBJ1-2; unclear D gene. Per germline, CDR1 LNHDA and CDR2 SQIVND (reference sequence). The CDR3 length is 12 residues. Between the trimmed V and J ends, which lost 6 bases and 7 bases, there was a span of 12 bases. The DNA of the CDR3 is TGTGCCAGTAGGGCCAGTAATTTTGGCTACACCTTC. This gives the protein CASRASNFGYTF.

This chain uses TRBV4-1 with TRBJ2-2, with TRBD1 matching over 12 bases. J gave up 3 bases and V 6 bases, and 5 bases lay outside the gene matches. The CDR3 runs 16 residues. Germline-derived CDR1 and CDR2 are MGHRA and YSYEKL. The CDR3 reads CASRVGQGADTGELFF. The CDR3 DNA reads TGCGCCAGCAGGGTGGGACAGGGGGCTGACACCGGGGAGCTGTTTTTT.

In its sample, this clone was seen a few times. This chain joins TRBV18 and TRBJ1-2; no clear D. V lost 1 base and J 4 bases, leaving 10 bases between the germline ends. The CDR3 totals 14 residues. CDR1 and CDR2 from the germline V gene are KGHSH and LQKENI. The CDR3 spells CASSPQGVGYGYTF. In DNA form, the CDR3 reads TGTGCCAGCTCACCACAGGGAGTCGGCTATGGCTACACCTTC. Full variable domain (missing parts from reference TRBV18 and TRBJ1-2): NAGVMQNPRHLVRRRGQEARLRCSPMKGHSHVYWYRQLPEEGLKFMVYLQKENIIDESGMPKERFSAEFPKEGPSILRIQQVVRGDSAAYFCASSPQGVGYGYTFGSGTRLTVV.

The V and J genes are TRBV5-1 and TRBJ1-2, with D perhaps TRBD1 (5 bases). The CDR3 spans 13 residues. V lost 4 bases and J 8 bases, leaving 15 bases between the germline ends. Germline CDR1 and CDR2: SGHRS and YFSETQ. The CDR3 DNA reads TGCGCCAGCAGCCCCCTTGGGGGGGTAGGCTACACCTTC. Its translation is CASSPLGGVGYTF.

The chain employs TRBV3-1 (or the pseudogene TRBV3-2) and TRBJ1-1, with unresolved D. Trimming took off 1 base at V and 5 bases at J, with 8 bases between the two ends. Germline CDR1 and CDR2: LGHDT and YNNKEL (reference sequence). The CDR3 consists of 13 residues. The CDR3 DNA is TGTGCCAGCAGCCAAGCGGCTAGGACTGAAGCTTTCTTT. It codes for CASSQAARTEAFF.

The rearrangement links TRBV5-1 to TRBJ2-5; 10 nucleotides match TRBD1. The CDR3 runs 16 residues. V dropped 2 bases and J dropped 3; count of bases not matched to a gene: 7. CDR1 and CDR2 from the germline V gene are SGHRS and YFSETQ. The CDR3 DNA follows: TGCGCCAGCAGCTTAGACAGGGGGCGCGGGAAAGAGACCCAGTACTTC. Residues: CASSLDRGRGKETQYF.